Each of the 14 T cell receptor beta chains below was sequenced from the same sample in a study of CD8 T cells in Susac syndrome (dated by TCRdb to 2018 to 2020). The library was obtained by the immunoSEQ multiplex PCR assay. RNA was extracted using the RNeasy kit, and roughly 0.5 to 1 microgram was reverse transcribed with random hexamers. TCRdb handled the public reads itself, with Q25 trimming in fastp and clone calling in MiXCR, and kept productive beta chains. Every entry covers one CDR3 protein and lists the most common genes and DNA from its rows. The sample table lists about 150,000 distinct CDR3 sequences, 85% to 95% of them with a count of one. The ten largest clones add up to 0.16% of the sample. Specimen: CD4+ T cells from PBMCs. Receptor source: a human donor with Susac syndrome.

V and J are TRBV12-3 or TRBV12-4 and TRBJ2-1; 7 nucleotides agree with TRBD1. The CDR3 runs 12 residues. V shed 6 bases, J shed 9 bases, and the junction held 5 bases outside the gene matches. The CDR3 sequence: CASSKQGPEQFF. CDR3 bases: TGTGCCAGCAGCAAACAGGGGCCTGAGCAGTTCTTC.

V usage is TRBV12-3 or TRBV12-4 and J usage is TRBJ1-1, with D possibly matching TRBD1 (6 bases). This CDR3 has 14 amino acids. Trimming shortened V by 6 bases and J by 3 bases, and 14 bases separated the two germline ends. The CDR3 region is CASSKGGGDTEAFF. The CDR3 nucleotides are TGTGCCAGCAGCAAGGGGGGGGGCGACACTGAAGCTTTCTTT.

The chain joins TRBV1 to TRBJ1-1; the table's TRBD1 call for D was not verified on the DNA. TRBV1 is a documented pseudogene. This CDR3 is built from 15 residues. DNA for the CDR3: TGCACCAGCAGCCAAGTCACGACAGCGAACACTGAAGCTTTCTTT. Protein product: CTSSQVTTANTEAFF.

The CDR3 DNA is TGTGCCAGTAGTCCCGCTAGCGTTCCGGCAGATACGCAGTATTTT. Translation gives CASSPASVPADTQYF. The chain combines TRBV19 with TRBJ2-3; D perhaps matches TRBD2 (6 bases). This CDR3 is built from 15 residues. Germline lookup yields CDR1 LNHDA and CDR2 SQIVND (reference sequence). Trimming shortened V by 5 bases and J by 4 bases, and 16 bases separated the two germline ends.

This clonotype was counted once. The rearrangement links TRBV4-1 to TRBJ1-6; D not certain. This CDR3 region has 16 residues. V lost 0 bases, J lost 5 bases, and 11 bases lay in between. CDR1 MGHRA and CDR2 YSYEKL come from the germline V gene. The CDR3 DNA reads TGCGCCAGCAGCCAAGATCTCGCGAGAGATAATTCACCCCTCCACTTT. This encodes CASSQDLARDNSPLHF.

The chain has TRBV4-1 and TRBJ2-7; D is unclear. This CDR3 spans 14 amino acids. Germline V lookup: CDR1 MGHRA, CDR2 YSYEKL. V lost 0 bases, J lost 0 bases, and 6 bases lay in between. CDR3 sequence reads: CASSQEDLSYEQYF. The CDR3 DNA is TGCGCCAGCAGCCAAGAGGACCTCTCCTACGAGCAGTACTTC.

This clonotype was observed a single time. The V gene is TRBV27, the J gene TRBJ1-2, with D perhaps TRBD1 (5 bases). CDR1 and CDR2 (germline): MNHEY, SMNVEV (reference sequence). There are 16 residues in the CDR3. The V end was cut by 4 bases, the J end by 4 bases, with 19 bases between. This CDR3 reads CASSSSLGGRFYGYTF. CDR3 coding DNA: TGTGCCAGCAGTTCCTCCTTGGGGGGGAGATTCTATGGCTACACCTTC.

This chain uses TRBV7-2 with TRBJ2-5; possibly TRBD1 for D (6 bases). Germline CDR1 and CDR2: SGHTA and FQGNSA. The CDR3 runs to 14 residues. V was cut by 3 bases and J by 1 base, with 9 bases left in between. This chain's CDR3 is CASSFRGSQETQYF. CDR3 bases: TGTGCCAGCAGCTTCAGGGGCTCCCAAGAGACCCAGTACTTC.

The gene calls are TRBV3-1 and TRBJ1-6; tentatively, D is TRBD1 (6 bases). The CDR3 loop spans 16 amino acids. The germline V gene has CDR1 LGHDT and CDR2 YNNKEL (reference sequence). The ends were cut back, 4 bases at V and 10 bases at J, with 20 bases in the middle. DNA for the CDR3: TGTGCCAGCAGCCCCCAGCCTCCGGGGGGACAATCACCCCTCCACTTT. Protein: CASSPQPPGGQSPLHF.

This clonotype was found once. The CDR3, as DNA: TGTGCCAGCTCGGTGGGGACGGCCCCTAACTATGGCTACACCTTC. This encodes CASSVGTAPNYGYTF. The rearrangement joins TRBV9 to TRBJ1-2; tentatively, D is TRBD1 (5 bases). Germline V lookup: CDR1 SGDLS, CDR2 YYNGEE. The V and J ends lost 7 bases and 0 bases respectively, with 16 bases between them. This CDR3 region has 15 residues.

The V gene is TRBV7-2, the J gene TRBJ2-1, with D unresolved. Germline values: CDR1 SGHTA, CDR2 FQGNSA. Trimming removed 2 bases from V and 4 bases from J, with 6 bases in between. The CDR3 is made up of 13 amino acids. CDR3 coding DNA: TGTGCCAGCAGCTTACTGGGGTACAATGAGCAGTTCTTC. This gives the protein CASSLLGYNEQFF.

The chain couples TRBV20-1 to TRBJ2-5, with 8 bases matching TRBD2. This CDR3 has 13 residues. V dropped 7 bases and J dropped 5; count of bases not matched to a gene: 9. Germline loops: CDR1 DFQATT, CDR2 SNEGSKA (reference sequence). This CDR3 is CSVSERGGETQYF. CDR3 bases: TGCAGTGTTTCCGAACGGGGGGGGGAGACCCAGTACTTC.

This clonotype has only a few counts. The chain links TRBV18 to TRBJ2-3, with 9 nucleotides matching TRBD1. V lost 5 bases to trimming and J lost 4 bases; unmatched junction nucleotides: 4. Germline V gene lookup returns CDR1 KGHSH and CDR2 LQKENI. The CDR3 runs to 14 residues. The CDR3 DNA sequence: TGTGCCAGCTCATCGACAGGGGGGGCAGATACGCAGTATTTT. It encodes CASSSTGGADTQYF.

The V gene is TRBV7-3, the J gene TRBJ2-3, with TRBD2 identical over 7 bases. J was trimmed by 2 bases and V by 4 bases; bases with no gene match: 6. The CDR3 covers 15 residues. The germline V gene has CDR1 SGHTA and CDR2 FQGTGA. The chain's CDR3 is CASSSPGGTTDTQYF. Here the CDR3 DNA reads TGTGCCAGCAGCTCCCCGGGGGGAACCACAGATACGCAGTATTTT.